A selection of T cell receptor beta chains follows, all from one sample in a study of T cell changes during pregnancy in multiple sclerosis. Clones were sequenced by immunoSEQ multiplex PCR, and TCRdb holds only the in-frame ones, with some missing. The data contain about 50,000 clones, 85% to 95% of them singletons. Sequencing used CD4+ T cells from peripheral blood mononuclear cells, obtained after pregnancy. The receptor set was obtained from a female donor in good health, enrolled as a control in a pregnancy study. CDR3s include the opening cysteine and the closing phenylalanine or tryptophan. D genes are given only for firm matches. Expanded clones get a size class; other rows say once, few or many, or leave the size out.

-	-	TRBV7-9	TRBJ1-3	TGTGCCAGCAGCTTAGAACGGGGAAACACCATATATTTT	CASSLERGNTIYF
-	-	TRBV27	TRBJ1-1	TGTGCCAGCAGCTCCCAGGGTTTCACTGAAGCTTTCTTT	CASSSQGFTEAFF
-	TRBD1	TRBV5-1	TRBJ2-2	TGCGCCAGCAGCCCTGGGGACAGGGAAGGAGGGGAGCTGTTTTTT	CASSPGDREGGELFF
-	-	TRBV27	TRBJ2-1	TGTGCCAGCAGTCCCCCCTCCCCCCAGCAGTTCTTC	CASSPPSPQQFF
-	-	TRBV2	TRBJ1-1	TGTGCCAGCTCCCCCAACAGGGCAAGGAACACTGAAGCTTTCTTT	CASSPNRARNTEAFF
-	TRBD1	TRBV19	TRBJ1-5	TGTGCCAGTAGTATCGGGACAGGACCGAATCAGCCCCAGCATTTT	CASSIGTGPNQPQHF
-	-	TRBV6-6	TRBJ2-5	TGTGCCAGCAGTTACTCCAGGGGTAACCAAGAGACCCAGTACTTC	CASSYSRGNQETQYF
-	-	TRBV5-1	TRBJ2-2	TGCGCCAGGGGGGCCAACACCGGGGAGCTGTTTTTT	CARGANTGELFF
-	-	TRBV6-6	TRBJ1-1	TGTGCCAGCAGTTTTCGACAAAACACTGAAGCTTTCTTT	CASSFRQNTEAFF
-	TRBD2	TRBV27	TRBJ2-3	TGTGCCAGCAGTTTAAAACTAGCGCAACCAGATACGCAGTATTTT	CASSLKLAQPDTQYF
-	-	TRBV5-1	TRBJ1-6	TGCGCCAGCAGTAGCAGGGGCAGGGAAGAGTCACCCCTCCACTTT	CASSSRGREESPLHF
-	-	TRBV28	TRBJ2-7	TGTGCCAGCAGCCAAGAAAGCGGGCTCCCCTACGAGCAGTACTTC	CASSQESGLPYEQYF
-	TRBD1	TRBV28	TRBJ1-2	TGTGCCAGCAGTTTAACGGCCACAGGGGTTAACTATGGCTACACCTTC	CASSLTATGVNYGYTF
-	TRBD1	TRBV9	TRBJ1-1	TGTGCCAGCAGCGTAGGATCAGGGGGGATAAAAAACACTGAAGCTTTCTTT	CASSVGSGGIKNTEAFF
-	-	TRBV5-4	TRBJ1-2	TGTGCCAGCAGCTTGTCATCGCGGGCGGCGGGCTACACCTTC	CASSLSSRAAGYTF
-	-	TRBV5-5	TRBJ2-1	TGTGCCAGCAGCCCCGAGGTCGGTCGCAATGAGCAGTTCTTC	CASSPEVGRNEQFF
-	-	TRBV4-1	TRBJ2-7	TGCGCCAGCAGCCAAGATTCCGTCCTCGAGCAGTACTTC	CASSQDSVLEQYF
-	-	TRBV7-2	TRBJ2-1	TGTGCCAGCAGCTTAGATCGGGGCAATGAGCAGTTCTTC	CASSLDRGNEQFF
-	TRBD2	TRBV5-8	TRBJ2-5	TGTGCCAGCAGCTCCGGGACTAGCGGGATTAATGTCCAAGAGACCCAGTACTTC	CASSSGTSGINVQETQYF
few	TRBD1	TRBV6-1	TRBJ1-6	TGTGCCAGCAGTGCGCGACAGGGGAATTCACCCCTCCACTTT	CASSARQGNSPLHF
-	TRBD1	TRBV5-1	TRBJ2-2	TGCGCCAGCAGCCGGTCGGGGGGACAGGGGACCGGGGAGCTGTTTTTT	CASSRSGGQGTGELFF
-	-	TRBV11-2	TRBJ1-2	TGTGCCAGCAGCCTTCAAGGACCGGGGATTGATGGCTACACCTTC	CASSLQGPGIDGYTF
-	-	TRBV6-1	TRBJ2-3	TGTGCCAGCAGTGAAAGCGACTACCCCCCAGATACGCAGTATTTT	CASSESDYPPDTQYF
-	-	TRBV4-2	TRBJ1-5	TGTGCCAGCAGCCAAGATGCCCAGGGATGGCAGCCCCAGCATTTT	CASSQDAQGWQPQHF
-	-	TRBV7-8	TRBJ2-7	TGTGCCAGCAGCTTAGCCCTCGACAGGTACGAGCAGTACTTC	CASSLALDRYEQYF
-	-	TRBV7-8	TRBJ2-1	TGTGCCAGCAGCTTAGCGCCAGGGAAGTACAATGAGCAGTTCTTC	CASSLAPGKYNEQFF
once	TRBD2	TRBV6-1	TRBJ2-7	TGTGCCAGCAGTGATACCGGGAGCGGGGGGCAGTACTTC	CASSDTGSGGQYF
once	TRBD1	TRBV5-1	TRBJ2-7	TGCGCCAGCAAGGGGGCGGGCGAGGGTTCCGAGCAGTACTTC	CASKGAGEGSEQYF
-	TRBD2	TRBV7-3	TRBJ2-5	TGTGCCAGCAGCTTAAGACCCCGGGGGGGGGAAGAGACCCAGTACTTC	CASSLRPRGGEETQYF
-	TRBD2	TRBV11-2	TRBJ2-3	TGTGCCAGCAGCTTACGAAGACCAGCGGGGGGGAGTGGAGATACGCAGTATTTT	CASSLRRPAGGSGDTQYF
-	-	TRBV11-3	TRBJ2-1	TGTGCCAGCAGCTTAGGTAGGGGGGGTATAAAGTTCTTC	CASSLGRGGIKFF
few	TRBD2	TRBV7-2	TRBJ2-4	TGTGCCAGCAGCTTAGCGGGGGGACTAGCGGGAGGACCCAAAAACATTCAGTACTTC	CASSLAGGLAGGPKNIQYF
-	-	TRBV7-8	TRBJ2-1	TGTGCCAGCAGCTTAGTAGGCGACTATTGGAGTGAGCAGTTCTTC	CASSLVGDYWSEQFF
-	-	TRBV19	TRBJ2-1	TGTGCCAGTAGCAAAACAGGGCCCTCCTACAATGAGCAGTTCTTC	CASSKTGPSYNEQFF
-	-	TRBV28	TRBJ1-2	TGTGCCAGCAGTATTCCACAGGATTCTGGCCCCTATGGCTACACCTTC	CASSIPQDSGPYGYTF
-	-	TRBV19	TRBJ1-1	TGTGCCAGTAGTATGGGGGACTTCCGCTACACTGAAGCTTTCTTT	CASSMGDFRYTEAFF
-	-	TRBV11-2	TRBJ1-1	TGTGCCAGCAGCTTAATGAGGGGAGGGAACACTGAAGCTTTCTTT	CASSLMRGGNTEAFF
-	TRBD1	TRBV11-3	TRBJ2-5	TGTGCCAGCAGCTTAGATCAGGGGGCCGAGGAGACCCAGTACTTC	CASSLDQGAEETQYF
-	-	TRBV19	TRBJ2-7	TGTGCCAGTAGTATTCCGGGAGCCTACGAGCAGTACTTC	CASSIPGAYEQYF
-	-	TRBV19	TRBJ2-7	TGTGCCAGTACTCCCCGCTGGAGCAGGGCCTACGAGCAGTACTTC	CASTPRWSRAYEQYF
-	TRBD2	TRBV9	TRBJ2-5	TGTGCCAGCAGCGCCGGACTAGCGGGGGGACAGGAGACCCAGTACTTC	CASSAGLAGGQETQYF
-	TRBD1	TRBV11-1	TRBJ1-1	TGTGCCAGCAGCCACAGGGGTACCATGAACACTGAAGCTTTCTTT	CASSHRGTMNTEAFF
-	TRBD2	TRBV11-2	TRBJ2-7	TGTGCCAGCAGCTCCACTAGCGGGGGGACCTACGAGCAGTACTTC	CASSSTSGGTYEQYF
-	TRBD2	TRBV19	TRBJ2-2	TGTGCCAGTAGTTTTCCGACTAGCGGGAGTATGGACACCGGGGAGCTGTTTTTT	CASSFPTSGSMDTGELFF
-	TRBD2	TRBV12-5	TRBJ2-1	TGTGCTAGTGGTTTGGTACTAGGTAGCGGGGGCCCTACCTACAATGAGCAGTTCTTC	CASGLVLGSGGPTYNEQFF
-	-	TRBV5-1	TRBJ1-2	TGCGCCAGCAGCTTGGGGGGAGGAGGCTACACCTTC	CASSLGGGGYTF
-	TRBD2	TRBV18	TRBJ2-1	TGTGCCAGCTCACCGGCGGGACTAGCTAATGAGCAGTTCTTC	CASSPAGLANEQFF
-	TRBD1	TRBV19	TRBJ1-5	TGTGCCAGTGGGACAGTAAATCAGCCCCAGCATTTT	CASGTVNQPQHF
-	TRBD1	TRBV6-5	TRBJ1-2	TGTGCCAGCAGTAGGACAGGGAATGGCTACACCTTC	CASSRTGNGYTF
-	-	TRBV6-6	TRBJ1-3	TGTGCCAGCAGTCACGGGTCCAACTCTGGAAACACCATATATTTT	CASSHGSNSGNTIYF
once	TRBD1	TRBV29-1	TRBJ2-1	TGCAGCGTTACCGACAGGGTAGGCGATGAGCAGTTCTTC	CSVTDRVGDEQFF
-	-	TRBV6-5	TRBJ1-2	TGTGCCAGCAGCTCCCTTATTAATTCCTATGGCTACACCTTC	CASSSLINSYGYTF
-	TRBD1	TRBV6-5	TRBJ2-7	TGTGCCAGCAGCCGGGGACAGGGACTCTACGAGCAGTACTTC	CASSRGQGLYEQYF
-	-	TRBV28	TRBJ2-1	TGTGCCAGCAGTTTGCCGGGACTCGCGCGGTTCTTC	CASSLPGLARFF
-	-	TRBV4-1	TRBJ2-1	TGCGCCAGCAGCCAGATTTCCGGGTACAATGAGCAGTTCTTC	CASSQISGYNEQFF